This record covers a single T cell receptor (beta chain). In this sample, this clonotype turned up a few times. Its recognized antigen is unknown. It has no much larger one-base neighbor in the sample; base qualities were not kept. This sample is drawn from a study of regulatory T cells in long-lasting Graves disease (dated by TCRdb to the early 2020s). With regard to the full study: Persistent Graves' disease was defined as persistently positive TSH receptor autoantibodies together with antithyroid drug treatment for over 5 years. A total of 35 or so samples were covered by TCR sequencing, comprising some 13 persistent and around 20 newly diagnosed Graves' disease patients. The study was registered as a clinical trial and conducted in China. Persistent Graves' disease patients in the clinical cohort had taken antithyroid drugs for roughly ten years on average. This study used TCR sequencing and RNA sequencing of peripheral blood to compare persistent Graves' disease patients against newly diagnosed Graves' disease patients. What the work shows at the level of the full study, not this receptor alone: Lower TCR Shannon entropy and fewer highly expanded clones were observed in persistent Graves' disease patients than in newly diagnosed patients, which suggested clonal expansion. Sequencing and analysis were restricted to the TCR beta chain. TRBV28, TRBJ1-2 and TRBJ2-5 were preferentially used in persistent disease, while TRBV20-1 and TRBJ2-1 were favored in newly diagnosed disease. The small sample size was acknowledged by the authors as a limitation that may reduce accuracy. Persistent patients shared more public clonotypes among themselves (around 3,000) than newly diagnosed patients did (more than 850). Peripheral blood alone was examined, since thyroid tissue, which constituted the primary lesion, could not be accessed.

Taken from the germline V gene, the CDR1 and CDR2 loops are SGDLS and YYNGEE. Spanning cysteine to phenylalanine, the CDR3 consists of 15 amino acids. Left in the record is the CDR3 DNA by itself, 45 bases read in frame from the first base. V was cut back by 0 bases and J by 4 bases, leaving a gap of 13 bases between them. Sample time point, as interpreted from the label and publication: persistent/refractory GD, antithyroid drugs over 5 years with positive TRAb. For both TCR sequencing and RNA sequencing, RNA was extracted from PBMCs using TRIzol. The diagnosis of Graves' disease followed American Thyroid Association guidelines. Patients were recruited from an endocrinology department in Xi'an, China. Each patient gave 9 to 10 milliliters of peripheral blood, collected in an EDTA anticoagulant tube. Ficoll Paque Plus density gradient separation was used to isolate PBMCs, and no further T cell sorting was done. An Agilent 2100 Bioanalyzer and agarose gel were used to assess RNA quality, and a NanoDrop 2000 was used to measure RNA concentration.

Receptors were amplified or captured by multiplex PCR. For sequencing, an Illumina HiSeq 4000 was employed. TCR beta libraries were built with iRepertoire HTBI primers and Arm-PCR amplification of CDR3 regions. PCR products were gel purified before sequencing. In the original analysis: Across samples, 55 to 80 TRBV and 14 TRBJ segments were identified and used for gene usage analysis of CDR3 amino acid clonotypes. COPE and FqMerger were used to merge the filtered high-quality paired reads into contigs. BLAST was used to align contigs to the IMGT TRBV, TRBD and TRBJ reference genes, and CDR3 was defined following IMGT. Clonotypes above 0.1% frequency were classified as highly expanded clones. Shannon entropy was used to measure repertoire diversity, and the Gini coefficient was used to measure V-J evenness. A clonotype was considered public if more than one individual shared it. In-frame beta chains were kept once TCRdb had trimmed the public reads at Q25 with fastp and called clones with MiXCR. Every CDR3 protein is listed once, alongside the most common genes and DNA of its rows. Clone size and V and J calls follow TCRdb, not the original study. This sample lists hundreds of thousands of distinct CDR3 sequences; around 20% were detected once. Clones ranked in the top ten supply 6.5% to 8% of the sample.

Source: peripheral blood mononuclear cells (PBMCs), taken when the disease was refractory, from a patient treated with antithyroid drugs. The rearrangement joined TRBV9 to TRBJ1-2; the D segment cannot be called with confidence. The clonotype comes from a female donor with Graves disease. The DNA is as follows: TGTGCCAGCAGCGTAGGGGGTACGGGCTTCTATGGCTACACCTTC. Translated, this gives CASSVGGTGFYGYTF.